This T cell receptor (beta chain) was sequenced during a study of tumor and adjacent non-tumor tissue in lung cancer. This clonotype was seen once. Its antigen is unknown. Its ends do not fully match the called genes, so a read error is possible. This sample's RNA came from whole unsorted tissue. This CDR3 has 16 amino acids. Germline assignment: CDR1 KGHSH and CDR2 LQKENI. General study results and limits: Tumor repertoires had a smaller top 100 clone share than normal lung. Tumor tissue had significantly higher TCR diversity than normal lung.

TCRbeta libraries were built with three rounds of nested PCR, modified from ARM-PCR. Via MiXCR, TCRdb re-called the multiplex PCR reads, giving one row per CDR3 protein. In the table there are about 200,000 distinct CDR3 sequences, over 55% of which are singletons. Sequencing was carried out using lung tumor tissue. This chain links TRBV18 with TRBJ2-3; D possibly corresponds to TRBD2 (5 bases). The sequence was collected from a man aged 60 to 69 with non-small cell lung cancer. DNA for the CDR3: TGTGCCAGCTCACCACTAGCGTCAACCGACACAGATGCGCAGTATTTT. It yields the protein CASSPLASTDTDAQYF.